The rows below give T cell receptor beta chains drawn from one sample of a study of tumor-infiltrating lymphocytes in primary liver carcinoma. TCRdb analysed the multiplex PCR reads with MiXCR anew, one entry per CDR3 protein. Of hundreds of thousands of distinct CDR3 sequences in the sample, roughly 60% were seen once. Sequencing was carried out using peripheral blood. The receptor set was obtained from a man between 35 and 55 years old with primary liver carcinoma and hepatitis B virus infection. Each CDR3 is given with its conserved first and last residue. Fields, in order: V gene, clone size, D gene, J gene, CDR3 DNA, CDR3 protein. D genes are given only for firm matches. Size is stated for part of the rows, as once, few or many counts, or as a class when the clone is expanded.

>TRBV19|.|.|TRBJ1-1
TGTGCCAGTAGTACCAGGGACACTGAAGCTTTCTTT
CASSTRDTEAFF
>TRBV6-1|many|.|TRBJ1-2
TGTGCCAGCAGTGCGACTAGGTACGATGGCTACACCTTC
CASSATRYDGYTF
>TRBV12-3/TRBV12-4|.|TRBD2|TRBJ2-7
TGTGCCAGCAATTCGCAGGGAGGGTCCTACGAGCAGTACTTC
CASNSQGGSYEQYF
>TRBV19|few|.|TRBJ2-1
TGTGCCAGTAGTGTCTCAGGGTTAAGCAATGAGCAGTTCTTC
CASSVSGLSNEQFF
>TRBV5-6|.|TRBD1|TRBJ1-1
TGTGCCAGCAGCTTAGGACAGGGGACCACTGAAGCTTTCTTT
CASSLGQGTTEAFF
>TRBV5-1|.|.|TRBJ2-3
TGCGCCAGCAGCTTGGAGACGGATACGCAGTATTTT
CASSLETDTQYF
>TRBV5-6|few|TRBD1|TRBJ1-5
TGTGCCAGCAGCTTTTCTGGACAGGGGGCCCACGGGAATCAGCCCCAGCATTTT
CASSFSGQGAHGNQPQHF
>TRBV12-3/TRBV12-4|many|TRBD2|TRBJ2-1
TGTGCCAGCAGCCAAAGCGGGATATTTGGCAATGAGCAGTTCTTC
CASSQSGIFGNEQFF
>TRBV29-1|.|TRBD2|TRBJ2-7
TGCAGCGTTTGGGGGGGGGATGGCGGGAAGTACTTC
CSVWGGDGGKYF
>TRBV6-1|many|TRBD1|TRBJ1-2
TGTGCCAGCAGGACAGGGGTGGACTATGGCTACACCTTC
CASRTGVDYGYTF
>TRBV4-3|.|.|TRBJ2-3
TGCGCCAGCAGCCAAGATTTAAACACCCCAGATACGCAGTGCTTT
CASSQDLNTPDTQCF
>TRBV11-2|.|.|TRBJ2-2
TGTACCAGCAGCTTAATAGCGAGGGGCGGGGAGCCGTTTTTT
CTSSLIARGGEPFF
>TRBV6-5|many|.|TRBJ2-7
TGTGCCAGCAGTTATGTGAGCGTAAGTGCCCACGAGCAGTACTTC
CASSYVSVSAHEQYF
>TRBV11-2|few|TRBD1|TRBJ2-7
TGTGCCAGCAGCTTGGGGACAGGGAGATACGAGCAGTACTTC
CASSLGTGRYEQYF
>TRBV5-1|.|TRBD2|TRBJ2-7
TGCGCCAGCTGCCAGGGAGGGCCCTCGGAGTTGGAGCAGTACTTC
CASCQGGPSELEQYF
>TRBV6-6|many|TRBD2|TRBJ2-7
TGTGCCAGCAGGACTAGCGGAGAGGGGTACGAGCAGTACTTC
CASRTSGEGYEQYF
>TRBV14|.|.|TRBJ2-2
TGTGCCAACAGCCGAGGTGGGGACACCGAGGAGCTGTTTTTT
CANSRGGDTEELFF
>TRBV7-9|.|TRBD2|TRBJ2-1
TGTGCCAGCAGCTTCGACCTAGCGGGAGTCAATGAGCAGTTCTTC
CASSFDLAGVNEQFF
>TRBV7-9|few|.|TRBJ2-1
TGTGCCAGCAGAAAGAGCTCCTACAATGAGCAGTTCTTC
CASRKSSYNEQFF
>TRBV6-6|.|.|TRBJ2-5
TGTGCCAGCAGTTCCTCTGAGTGGGAGACCCAGTATTTC
CASSSSEWETQYF
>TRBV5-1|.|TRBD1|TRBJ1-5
TGCGCCAGCAGCTTGACAGGGGAGAGGGATCAGCCCAAGCATTTT
CASSLTGERDQPKHF
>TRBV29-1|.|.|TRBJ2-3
TGCAGCATTGACGAGGATACACAGTATTTT
CSIDEDTQYF
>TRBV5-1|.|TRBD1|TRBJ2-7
TGCGCCAGCAGCCCTCATCCGGGACAGGGGGCTTACGAGCACTACTTC
CASSPHPGQGAYEHYF
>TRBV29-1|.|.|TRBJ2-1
TGCAGCCTCCAATTAATCGGAGACGAGCAGTTCTTC
CSLQLIGDEQFF
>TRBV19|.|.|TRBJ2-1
TGTGCCAGTCACGAGGGCAGGATTAACAATGAGCAGTTCTTC
CASHEGRINNEQFF
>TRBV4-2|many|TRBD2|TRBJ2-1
TGTGCCAGCAGCCAAACCGGGACTAGCGGGAGGGGTAACAATGAGCAGTTCTTC
CASSQTGTSGRGNNEQFF